This T cell receptor beta chain came from a study of blood T cell repertoires in COVID-19. Overall study context: The cDNA or gDNA used as material had been derived from T cells, B-cell-depleted T cells, or PBMCs.

As originally analysed: From reference gene primer amplification, estimates of nucleated cell counts were derived. The method was immunoSEQ multiplex PCR; TCRdb's version includes in-frame clones alone and lacks a portion of them. V and J calls and clone size are given by that table; D and trimming were obtained from the DNA. The repertoire holds approximately 80,000 clones, with about 88% as singletons. This clone was observed a handful of times. This TCR was sampled from a human donor in a cohort sampled during active COVID-19. Sequenced material: peripheral blood.

CDR3 residues: CASSLGGTGFLAEAFF. The CDR3 coding sequence is TGTGCCAGCAGCTTAGGGGGGACAGGGTTTTTGGCTGAAGCTTTCTTT. V usage is TRBV11-2 and J usage is TRBJ1-1, with 9 nucleotides matching TRBD1. The CDR3 runs to 16 residues. Germline CDR1 and CDR2: SGHAT and FQNNGV. The trim removed 1 base at V and 6 bases at J, leaving 9 bases unmatched.